This is a list of T cell receptor beta chains from one sample in a study of T-cell memory formation after mild COVID-19. Via MiXCR, TCRdb re-called the 5' RACE reads, giving one row per CDR3 protein. This table has a few hundred thousand distinct CDR3 sequences, roughly 22% appearing once. The sample consisted of PBMCs or a T cell subset sorted from them (not recorded which). The source of these receptors is an adult woman who had mild COVID-19 (a few samples of this study predate the infection). Cell type and time point are not known. The CDR3 runs from the conserved cysteine through the conserved F or W. The D gene is left open where the match is weak. Clone size is given for some rows only: seen once, a few or many times, or a class if the clone is expanded.

>NA|TRBV9|NA|TRBJ2-3
TGTGCCAGCAGTCCAGATTCGGGCACAGATACGCAGTATTTT
CASSPDSGTDTQYF
>NA|TRBV5-1|NA|TRBJ2-1
TGCGCCAGCAGCTTGAACGGGGCGCGGGATGAGCAGTTCTTC
CASSLNGARDEQFF
>TRBD2|TRBV24-1|few|TRBJ2-5
TGTGCCACCTCCGCTAGCGGGGGGACAGAGACCCAGTACTTC
CATSASGGTETQYF
>TRBD2|TRBV7-6|NA|TRBJ2-7
TGTGCCAGCAGCTTGCGGGAGACCCTAAACTACGAGCAGTACTTC
CASSLRETLNYEQYF
>NA|TRBV7-2|many|TRBJ2-5
TGTGCCAGCAGCTCCGCGGGTTGGCGGGAGACCCAGTACTTC
CASSSAGWRETQYF
>TRBD1|TRBV7-2|NA|TRBJ2-1
TGTGCCAGCAGCAGGGACAGGGTAAATGAGCAGTTCTTC
CASSRDRVNEQFF
>NA|TRBV7-2|NA|TRBJ1-1
TGTGCCAGCAGCCGACAGACTGAAGCTTTCTTT
CASSRQTEAFF
>NA|TRBV4-1|NA|TRBJ2-3
TGCGCCAGCAGCCCCGGCCGACGGGGGCGAAGTACAGATACGCAGTATTTT
CASSPGRRGRSTDTQYF
>TRBD2|TRBV27|NA|TRBJ2-2
TGTGCCAGCAGGGGACTACACACCGGGGAGCTGTTTTTT
CASRGLHTGELFF
>NA|TRBV3-1|few|TRBJ2-1
TGTGCCAGCAGCCAAGAGGATGAGGGAATAGGATCGGATGAGCAGTTCTTC
CASSQEDEGIGSDEQFF
>TRBD2|TRBV18|NA|TRBJ2-7
TGTGCCAGCTCACCAGGGAGGGCCGAGCAGTACTTC
CASSPGRAEQYF
>NA|TRBV7-9|few|TRBJ2-6
TGTGCCAGCAGTGGGCCGCTGGGTGTCTCTGGGGCCAACGTCCTGACTTTC
CASSGPLGVSGANVLTF